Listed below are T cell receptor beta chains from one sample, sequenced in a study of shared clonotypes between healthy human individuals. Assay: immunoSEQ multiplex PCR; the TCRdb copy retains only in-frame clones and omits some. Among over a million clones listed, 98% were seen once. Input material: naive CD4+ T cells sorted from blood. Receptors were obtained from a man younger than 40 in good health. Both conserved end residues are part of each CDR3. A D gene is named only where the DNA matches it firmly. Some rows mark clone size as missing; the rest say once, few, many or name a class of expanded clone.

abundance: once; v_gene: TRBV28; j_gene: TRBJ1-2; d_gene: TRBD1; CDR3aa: CASSQTGDGGYTF; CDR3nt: TGTGCCAGCAGTCAGACAGGGGATGGTGGCTACACCTTC
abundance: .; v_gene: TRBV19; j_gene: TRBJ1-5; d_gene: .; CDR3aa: CACRSGNQPQHF; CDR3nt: TGTGCCTGTCGTAGCGGCAATCAGCCCCAGCATTTT
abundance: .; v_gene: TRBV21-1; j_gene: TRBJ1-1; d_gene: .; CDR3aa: CASSKVAGGSNTEAFF; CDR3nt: .
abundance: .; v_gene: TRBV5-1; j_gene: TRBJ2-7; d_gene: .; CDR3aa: CASRSKLGTPGSSPSYEQYF; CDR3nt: TGCGCCAGCAGATCGAAACTGGGGACTCCAGGGTCCAGCCCCTCCTACGAGCAGTACTTC
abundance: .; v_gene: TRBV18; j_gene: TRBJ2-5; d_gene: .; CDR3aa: CASSPDGSWETQYF; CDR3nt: TGTGCCAGCTCACCGGACGGTTCATGGGAGACCCAGTACTTC
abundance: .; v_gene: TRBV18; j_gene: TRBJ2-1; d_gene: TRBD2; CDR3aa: CASSPGTSGRASEQFF; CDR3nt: TGTGCCAGCTCACCAGGAACTAGCGGGAGGGCTAGTGAGCAGTTCTTC
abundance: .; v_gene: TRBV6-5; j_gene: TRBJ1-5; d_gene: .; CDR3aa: CASRGDLWSNQPQHF; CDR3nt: TGTGCCAGCAGAGGCGACCTATGGAGCAATCAGCCCCAGCATTTT
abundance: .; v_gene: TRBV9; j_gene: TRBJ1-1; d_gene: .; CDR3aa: CASSVSGGNTEAFF; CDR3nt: TGTGCCAGCAGCGTATCAGGAGGCAACACTGAAGCTTTCTTT
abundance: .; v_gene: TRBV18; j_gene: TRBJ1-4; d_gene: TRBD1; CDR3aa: CASSPGQDNEKLFF; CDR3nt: TGTGCCAGCTCACCTGGACAGGATAATGAAAAACTGTTTTTT
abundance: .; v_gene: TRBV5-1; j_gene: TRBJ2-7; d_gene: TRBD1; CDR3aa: CASSWETTGTGTVKQYF; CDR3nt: TGCGCCAGCAGCTGGGAAACAACCGGGACAGGGACGGTCAAGCAGTACTTC
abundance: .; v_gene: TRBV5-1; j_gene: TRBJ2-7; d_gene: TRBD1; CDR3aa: CASSDQGADEQYF; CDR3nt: TGCGCCAGCAGCGACCAGGGGGCAGACGAGCAGTACTTC
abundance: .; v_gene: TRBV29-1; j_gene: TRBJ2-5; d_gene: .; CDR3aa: CSVVGGPETQYF; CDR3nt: TGCAGCGTTGTAGGGGGGCCAGAGACCCAGTACTTC
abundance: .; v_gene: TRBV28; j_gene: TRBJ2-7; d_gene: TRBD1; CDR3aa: CASSFPGQEYF; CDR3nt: TGTGCCAGCAGTTTCCCGGGACAGGAGTACTTC
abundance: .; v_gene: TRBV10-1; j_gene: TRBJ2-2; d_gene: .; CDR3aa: CASSGSLPGELFF; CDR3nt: TGCGCCAGCAGTGGCAGCCTCCCCGGGGAGCTGTTTTTT
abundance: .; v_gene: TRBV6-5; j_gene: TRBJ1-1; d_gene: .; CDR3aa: CASWRREEAFF; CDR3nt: TGTGCCTCCTGGCGACGGGAGGAAGCTTTCTTT
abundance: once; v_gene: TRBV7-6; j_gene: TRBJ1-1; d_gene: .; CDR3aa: CASSLDGFMNTEAFF; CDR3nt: TGTGCCAGCAGCTTAGACGGGTTCATGAACACTGAAGCTTTCTTT
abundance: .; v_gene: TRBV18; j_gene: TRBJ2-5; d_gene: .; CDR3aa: CASSPQSGKETQYF; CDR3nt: TGTGCCAGCTCACCACAGTCAGGGAAGGAGACCCAGTACTTC